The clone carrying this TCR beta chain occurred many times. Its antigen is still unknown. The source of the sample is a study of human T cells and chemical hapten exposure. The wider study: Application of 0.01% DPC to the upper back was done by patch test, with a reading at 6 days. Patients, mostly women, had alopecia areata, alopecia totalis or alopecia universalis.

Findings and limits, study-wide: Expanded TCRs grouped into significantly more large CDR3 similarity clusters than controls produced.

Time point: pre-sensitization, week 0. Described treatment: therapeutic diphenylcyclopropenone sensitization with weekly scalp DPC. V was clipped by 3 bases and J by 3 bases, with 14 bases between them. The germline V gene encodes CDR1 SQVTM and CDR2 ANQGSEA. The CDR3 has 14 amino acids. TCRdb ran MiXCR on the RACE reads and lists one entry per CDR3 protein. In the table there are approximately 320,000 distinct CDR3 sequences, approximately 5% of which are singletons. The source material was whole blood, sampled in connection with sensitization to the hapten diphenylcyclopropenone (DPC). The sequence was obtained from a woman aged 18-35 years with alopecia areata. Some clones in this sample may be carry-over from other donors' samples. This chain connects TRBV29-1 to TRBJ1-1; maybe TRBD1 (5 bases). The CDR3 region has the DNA TGCAGCGTTGATGTGGGGGAGGTGGACACTGAAGCTTTCTTT. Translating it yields CSVDVGEVDTEAFF. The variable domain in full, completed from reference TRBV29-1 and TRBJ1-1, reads SAVISQKPSRDICQRGTSLTIQCQVDSQVTMMFWYRQQPGQSLTLIATANQGSEATYESGFVIDKFPISRPNLTFSTLTVSNMSPEDSSIYLCSVDVGEVDTEAFFGQGTRLTVV.